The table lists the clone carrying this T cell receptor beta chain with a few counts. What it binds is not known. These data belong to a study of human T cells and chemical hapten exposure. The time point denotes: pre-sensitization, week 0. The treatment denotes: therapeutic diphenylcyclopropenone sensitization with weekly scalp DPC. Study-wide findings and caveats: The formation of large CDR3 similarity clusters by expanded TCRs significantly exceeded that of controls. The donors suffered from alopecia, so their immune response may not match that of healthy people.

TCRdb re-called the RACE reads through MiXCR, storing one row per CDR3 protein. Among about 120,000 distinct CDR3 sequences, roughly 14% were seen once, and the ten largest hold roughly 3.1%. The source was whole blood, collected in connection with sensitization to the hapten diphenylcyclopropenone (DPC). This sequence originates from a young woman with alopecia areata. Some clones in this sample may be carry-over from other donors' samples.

In DNA, the CDR3 is TGTGCCAGCAGCTCGCGCCCTGGACAGGGGATTAATTCACCCCTCCACTTT. This codes for CASSSRPGQGINSPLHF. This chain connects TRBV7-8 to TRBJ1-6; 9 nucleotides match TRBD1. The V segment lost 4 bases and the J segment 6 bases; nucleotides outside the gene matches: 10. From germline, CDR1 is SGHVS and CDR2 FQNEAQ. The CDR3 contains 17 residues.